This note documents a single T cell receptor beta chain sequence. The antigen remains unidentified. The data were obtained in a study of a mutant IDH1 vaccine in newly diagnosed glioma. Whole-study context: Either 4-6 weeks after radiotherapy alone or alongside temozolomide, vaccination was begun.

The time point: week 47, end of study. In every dose of vaccine, 300 ug of mutant IDH1 20-mer peptide was given alongside topical imiquimod. All eight of the vaccinations patients received fell in weeks 1, 3, 5, 7, 11, 15, 19 and 23. Overall study findings and caveats: Overall, more than 80% of patients had vaccine-induced immune responses.

Assay: immunoSEQ multiplex PCR; the TCRdb copy retains only in-frame clones and omits some. Here the sample spans around 50,000 clones, approximately 84% being singletons. The sequence was collected from a woman aged 30 to 39 with glioma. Some clones in this sample may be carry-over from other donors' samples. This material consisted of PBMCs, taken from a glioma patient whose treatment included an IDH1 peptide vaccine.

The CDR3 nucleotides read TGTGCCAGCAGCCAATATTATGAGCAGTTCTTC. It translates to CASSQYYEQFF. This chain joins TRBV14 and TRBJ2-1; D remains unclear. CDR1 is SGHDN and CDR2 is FVKESK in the germline V gene. This CDR3 has 11 amino acids. V was trimmed by 2 bases and J by 8 bases, leaving 4 bases between them.